This T cell receptor beta chain was sequenced during a study of blood T cells in healthy people across ages. Study-wide results and limits: Per million T cells, the diversity of TCR beta decreased roughly linearly as age advanced. The study found more naive CD4+ cells and higher diversity in long-lived than aged donors.

Healthy Caucasians from Russia aged about 6 to 90 served as donors. The total RNA that was extracted per sample amounted to at least 5 micrograms. Trimming stripped 1 base from V and 2 bases from J, with 11 bases between. The V gene's germline CDR1 is MGHDK and CDR2 SYGVNS. CDR3 size: 15 residues. For this clonotype: Its antigen is not identified.

Combining a sample-barcoded 5' primer with a J-beta primer mix, a second PCR ran for about 6 to 11 cycles. One entry per CDR3 protein results from TCRdb running MiXCR on the 5' RACE reads. This sample has 1.5 million to 2 million distinct CDR3 sequences; less than 50% occur once, and the top ten carry more than 2%. This chain links TRBV25-1 with TRBJ2-5; no reliable D call. The specimen sequenced was blood. The sequence was collected from a woman in her thirties or forties in good health. The CDR3 DNA sequence: TGTGCCAGCAGTGAATGGTCCGGGCAGCAAGAGACCCAGTACTTC. This gives the protein CASSEWSGQQETQYF.